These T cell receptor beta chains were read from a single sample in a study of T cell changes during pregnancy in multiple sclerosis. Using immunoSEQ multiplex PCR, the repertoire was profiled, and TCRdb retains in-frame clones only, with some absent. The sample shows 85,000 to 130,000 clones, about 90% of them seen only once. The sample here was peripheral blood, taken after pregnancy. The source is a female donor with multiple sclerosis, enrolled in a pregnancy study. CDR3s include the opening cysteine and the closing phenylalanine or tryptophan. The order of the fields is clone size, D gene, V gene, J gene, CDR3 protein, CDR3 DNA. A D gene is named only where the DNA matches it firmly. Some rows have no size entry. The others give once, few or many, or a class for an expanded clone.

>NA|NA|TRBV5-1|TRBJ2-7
CASSLATASYEQYF
TGCGCCAGCAGTCTCGCGACTGCCTCCTACGAGCAGTACTTC
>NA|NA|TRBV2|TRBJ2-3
CASSDGGGSTDTQYF
TGTGCCAGCAGTGACGGTGGAGGGTCCACAGATACGCAGTATTTT
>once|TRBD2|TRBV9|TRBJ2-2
CASSVVSGSPGELFF
TGTGCCAGCAGCGTAGTTAGCGGGAGTCCCGGGGAGCTGTTTTTT
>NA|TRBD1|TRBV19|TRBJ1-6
CASSWLVGTGGNSPLHF
TGTGCCAGTAGTTGGCTGGTTGGGACAGGGGGTAATTCACCCCTCCACTTT
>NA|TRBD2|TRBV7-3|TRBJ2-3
CASSPTGLAGRGDTQYF
TGTGCCAGCAGCCCGACGGGACTAGCGGGGCGTGGAGATACGCAGTATTTT
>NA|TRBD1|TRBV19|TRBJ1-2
CASSLTGGAYGYTF
TGTGCCAGTAGCCTGACAGGGGGCGCCTATGGCTACACCTTC
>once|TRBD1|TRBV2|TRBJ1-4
CASSDTGGGEKLFF
TGTGCCAGCAGTGACACAGGGGGTGGGGAAAAACTGTTTTTT
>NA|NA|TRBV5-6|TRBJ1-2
CASSPDSKGYTF
TGTGCCAGCAGCCCGGACAGCAAGGGCTACACCTTC
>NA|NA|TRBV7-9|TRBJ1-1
CASSTPRGWTDTEAFF
TGTGCCAGCAGCACCCCCCGGGGGTGGACTGACACTGAAGCTTTCTTT
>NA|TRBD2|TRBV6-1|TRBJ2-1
CASSEAHAGGWNEQFF
TGTGCCAGCAGTGAAGCGCACGCGGGGGGGTGGAATGAGCAGTTCTTC
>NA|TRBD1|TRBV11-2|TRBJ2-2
CASSPRTGWNTGELFF
TGTGCCAGCAGCCCTAGGACAGGGTGGAACACCGGGGAGCTGTTTTTT
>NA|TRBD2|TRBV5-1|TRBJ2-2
CASSPLGLAGGRYTGELFF
TGCGCCAGCAGCCCCCTGGGACTAGCGGGAGGTCGGTACACCGGGGAGCTGTTTTTT
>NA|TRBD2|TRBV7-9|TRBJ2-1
CASSLGTSNEQFF
TGTGCCAGCAGCTTAGGGACTAGCAATGAGCAGTTCTTC
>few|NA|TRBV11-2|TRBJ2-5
CASSLEPSLTETQYF
TGTGCCAGCAGCCTAGAGCCGAGTTTAACCGAGACCCAGTACTTC
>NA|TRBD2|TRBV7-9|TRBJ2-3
CASSTRLAGGGSGTDTQYF
TGTGCCAGCAGCACCAGACTAGCGGGAGGCGGGAGTGGCACAGATACGCAGTATTTT
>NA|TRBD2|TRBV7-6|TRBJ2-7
CASSLSGTSGRAYEQYF
TGTGCCAGCAGCTTAAGCGGGACTAGCGGGAGGGCTTACGAGCAGTACTTC
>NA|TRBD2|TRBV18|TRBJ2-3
CASSPLSAGAQAQYF
TGTGCCAGCTCACCGCTTTCAGCGGGGGCCCAGGCGCAGTATTTT
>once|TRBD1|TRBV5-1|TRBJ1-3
CASSLETGGPGNTIYF
TGCGCCAGCAGCTTGGAGACAGGGGGCCCTGGAAACACCATATATTTT
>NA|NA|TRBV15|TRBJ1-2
CATSTVGEAYYGYTF
TGTGCCACCAGCACAGTGGGGGAGGCCTACTATGGCTACACCTTC
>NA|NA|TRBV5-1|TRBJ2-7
CASSSPGGSEQYF
TGCGCCAGCAGCTCCCCAGGAGGCTCCGAGCAGTACTTC
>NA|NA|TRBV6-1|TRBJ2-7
CASSERGSSYEQYF
TGTGCCAGCAGTGAACGGGGGAGCTCCTACGAGCAGTACTTC
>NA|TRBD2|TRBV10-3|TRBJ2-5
CAISTSVETQYF
TGTGCCATCAGTACTAGCGTAGAGACCCAGTACTTC
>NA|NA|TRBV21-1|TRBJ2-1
CASSKITRGLSNEQFF
TGTGCCAGCAGCAAAATCACCAGGGGGCTTTCCAATGAGCAGTTCTTC
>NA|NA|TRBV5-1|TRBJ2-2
CASSHDKGGTGELFF
TGCGCCAGCAGCCATGACAAAGGGGGTACCGGGGAGCTGTTTTTT
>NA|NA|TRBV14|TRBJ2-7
CASSQAGGPYEQYF
TGTGCCAGCAGCCAAGCGGGGGGCCCCTACGAGCAGTACTTC
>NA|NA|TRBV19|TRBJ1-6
CASSPPGSAAPLHF
TGTGCCAGTAGCCCTCCTGGATCCGCGGCACCCCTCCACTTT
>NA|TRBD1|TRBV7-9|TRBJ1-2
CASSPWDRATNYGYTF
TGTGCCAGCAGCCCCTGGGACAGGGCAACTAACTATGGCTACACCTTC
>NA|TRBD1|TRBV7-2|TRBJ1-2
CASSLALMGQGQGYTF
TGTGCCAGCAGCTTAGCGCTAATGGGACAGGGACAAGGCTACACCTTC
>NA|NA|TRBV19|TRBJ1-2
CASSTDTFAYGYTF
TGTGCCAGTAGTACCGACACGTTCGCTTATGGCTACACCTTC
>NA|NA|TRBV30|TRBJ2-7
CAWSPYRDEQYF
TGTGCCTGGAGCCCTTATCGGGACGAGCAGTACTTC
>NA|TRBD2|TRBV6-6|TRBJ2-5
CASRASGGQETQYF
TGTGCCAGCAGAGCCAGCGGGGGGCAAGAGACCCAGTACTTC
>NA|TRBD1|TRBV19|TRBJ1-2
CASSSPGQAYGYTF
TGTGCCAGTAGTTCTCCGGGACAGGCATATGGCTACACCTTC
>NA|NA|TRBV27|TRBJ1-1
CASSLPPGRSNTEAFF
TGTGCCAGCAGTTTACCCCCTGGCAGAAGTAACACTGAAGCTTTCTTT
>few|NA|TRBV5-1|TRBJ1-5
CASSLGTRNDQPQHF
TGCGCCAGCAGCCTCGGGACAAGGAATGATCAGCCCCAGCATTTT
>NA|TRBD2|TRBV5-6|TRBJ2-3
CASSLSSGADTQYF
TGTGCCAGCAGCTTGTCTAGCGGGGCAGATACGCAGTATTTT
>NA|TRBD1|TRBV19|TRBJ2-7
CASADRGRRYEQYF
TGTGCCAGTGCGGACAGGGGGCGCAGATACGAGCAGTACTTC
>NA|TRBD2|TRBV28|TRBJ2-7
CASRSGGRTSGEQYF
TGTGCCAGCAGATCAGGCGGGAGGACTTCGGGGGAGCAGTACTTC
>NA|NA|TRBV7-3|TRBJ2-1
CASSPQSSYNEQFF
TGTGCCAGCAGCCCACAGAGCTCCTACAATGAGCAGTTCTTC
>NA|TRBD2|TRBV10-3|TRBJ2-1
CAINRLAGGNEQFF
TGTGCCATCAACCGACTAGCGGGGGGGAATGAGCAGTTCTTC
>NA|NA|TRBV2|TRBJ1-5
CASSASGFSNQPQHF
TGTGCCAGCAGTGCTTCTGGCTTTAGCAATCAGCCCCAGCATTTT
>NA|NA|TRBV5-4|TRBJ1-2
CASSRGKGAIGYGYTF
TGTGCCAGCAGCCGCGGGAAGGGAGCGATCGGCTATGGCTACACCTTC
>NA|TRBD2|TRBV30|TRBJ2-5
CAWGSGGAGETQYF
TGTGCCTGGGGTAGCGGGGGGGCCGGGGAGACCCAGTACTTC
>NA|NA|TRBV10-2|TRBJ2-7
CASSESRAYEQYF
TGCGCCAGCAGTGAGAGCCGGGCCTACGAGCAGTACTTC
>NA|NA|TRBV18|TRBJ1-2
CASSADRVRYGYTF
TGTGCCAGCTCCGCAGACCGGGTTAGGTATGGCTACACCTTC
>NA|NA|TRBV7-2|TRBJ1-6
CASSFESSYNSPLHF
TGTGCCAGCAGCTTCGAGAGCTCCTATAATTCACCCCTCCACTTT
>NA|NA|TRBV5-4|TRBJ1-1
CASSLQGGMNTEAFF
TGTGCCAGCAGTCTTCAGGGTGGCATGAACACTGAAGCTTTCTTT
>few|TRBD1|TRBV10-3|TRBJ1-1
CAISESGTAEAFF
TGTGCCATCAGTGAGTCCGGGACAGCTGAAGCTTTCTTT
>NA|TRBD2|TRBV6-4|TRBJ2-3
CASSREDSPTDTQYF
TGTGCCAGCAGTCGGGAGGATTCCCCCACAGATACGCAGTATTTT
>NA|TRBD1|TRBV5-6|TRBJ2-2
CASSLLTGDRTGELFF
TGTGCCAGCAGCTTACTGACAGGGGATCGGACCGGGGAGCTGTTTTTT
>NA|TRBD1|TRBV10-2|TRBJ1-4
CASGDRGEKLFF
TGCGCCAGCGGGGACAGGGGAGAAAAACTGTTTTTT
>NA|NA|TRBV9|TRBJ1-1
CASSVEQGGPEAFF
TGTGCCAGCAGCGTAGAACAGGGAGGGCCTGAAGCTTTCTTT
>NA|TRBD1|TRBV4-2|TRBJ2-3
CASSQQTGGANADTQYF
TGTGCCAGCAGCCAGCAGACAGGGGGAGCGAACGCAGATACGCAGTATTTT